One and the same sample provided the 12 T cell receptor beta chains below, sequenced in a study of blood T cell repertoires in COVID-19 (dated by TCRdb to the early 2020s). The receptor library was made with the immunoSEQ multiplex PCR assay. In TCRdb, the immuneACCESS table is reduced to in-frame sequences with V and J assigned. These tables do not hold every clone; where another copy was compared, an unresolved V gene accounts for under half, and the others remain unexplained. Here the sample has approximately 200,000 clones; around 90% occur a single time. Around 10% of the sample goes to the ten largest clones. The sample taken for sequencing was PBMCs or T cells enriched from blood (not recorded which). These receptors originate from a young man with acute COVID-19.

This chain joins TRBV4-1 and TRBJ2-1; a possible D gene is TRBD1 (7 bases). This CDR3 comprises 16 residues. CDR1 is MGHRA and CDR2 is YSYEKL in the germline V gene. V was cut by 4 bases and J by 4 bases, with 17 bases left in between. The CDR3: CASSLQEGQLYNEQFF. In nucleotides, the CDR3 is TGCGCCAGCAGCCTCCAGGAGGGACAGCTTTACAATGAGCAGTTCTTC.

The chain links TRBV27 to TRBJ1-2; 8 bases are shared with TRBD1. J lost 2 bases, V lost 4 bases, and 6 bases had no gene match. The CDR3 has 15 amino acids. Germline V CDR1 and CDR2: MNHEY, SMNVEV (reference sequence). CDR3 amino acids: CASSSGQGLNYGYTF. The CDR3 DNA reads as TGTGCCAGCAGTTCCGGACAGGGCCTAAACTATGGCTACACCTTC.

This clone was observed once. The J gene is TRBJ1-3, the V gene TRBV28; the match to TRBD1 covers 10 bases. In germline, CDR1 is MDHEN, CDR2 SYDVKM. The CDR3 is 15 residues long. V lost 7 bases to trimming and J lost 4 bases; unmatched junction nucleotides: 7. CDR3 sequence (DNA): TGTGCCAGCACCTCCGGGACAGGGGCAGGAAACACCATATATTTT. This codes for CASTSGTGAGNTIYF.

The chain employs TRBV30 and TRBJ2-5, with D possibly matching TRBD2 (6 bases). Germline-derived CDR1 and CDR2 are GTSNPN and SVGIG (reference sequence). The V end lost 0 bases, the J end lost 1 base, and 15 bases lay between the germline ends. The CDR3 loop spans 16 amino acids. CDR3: CAWSVMLGTLQETQYF. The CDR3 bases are TGTGCCTGGAGTGTAATGCTAGGGACTCTCCAAGAGACCCAGTACTTC.

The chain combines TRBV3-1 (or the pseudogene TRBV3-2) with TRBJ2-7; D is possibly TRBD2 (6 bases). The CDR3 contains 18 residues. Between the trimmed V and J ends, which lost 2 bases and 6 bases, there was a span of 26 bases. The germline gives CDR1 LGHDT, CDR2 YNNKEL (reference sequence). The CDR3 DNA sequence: TGTGCCAGCAGCCAAATGGCCCCCGTTGGAGGGGTTCGTTTCGAGCAGTACTTC. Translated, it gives CASSQMAPVGGVRFEQYF.

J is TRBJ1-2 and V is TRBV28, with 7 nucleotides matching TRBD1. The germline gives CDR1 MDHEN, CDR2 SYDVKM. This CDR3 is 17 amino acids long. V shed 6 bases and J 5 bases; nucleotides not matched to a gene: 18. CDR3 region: CASSGRALTGLVYGYTF. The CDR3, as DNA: TGTGCCAGCAGCGGACGGGCGCTGACAGGGTTGGTATATGGCTACACCTTC.

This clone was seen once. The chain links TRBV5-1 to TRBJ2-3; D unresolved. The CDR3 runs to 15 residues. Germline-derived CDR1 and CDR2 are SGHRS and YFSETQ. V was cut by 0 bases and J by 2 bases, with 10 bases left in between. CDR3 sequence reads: CASSLAFGITDTQYF. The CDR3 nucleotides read TGCGCCAGCAGCTTGGCATTCGGTATCACAGATACGCAGTATTTT.

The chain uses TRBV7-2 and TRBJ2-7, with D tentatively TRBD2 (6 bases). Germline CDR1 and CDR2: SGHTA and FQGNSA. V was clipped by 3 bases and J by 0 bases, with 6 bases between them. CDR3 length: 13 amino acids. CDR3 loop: CASSLDYSYEQYF. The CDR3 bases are TGTGCCAGCAGCTTGGACTACTCCTACGAGCAGTACTTC.

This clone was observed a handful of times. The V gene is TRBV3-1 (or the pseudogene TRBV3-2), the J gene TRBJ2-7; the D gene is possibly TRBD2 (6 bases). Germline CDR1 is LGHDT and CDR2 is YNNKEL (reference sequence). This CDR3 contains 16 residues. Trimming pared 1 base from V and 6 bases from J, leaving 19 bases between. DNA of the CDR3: TGTGCCAGCAGCCAAGCGTGGGAGCGGGTAGGCGGCGAGCAGTACTTC. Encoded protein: CASSQAWERVGGEQYF.

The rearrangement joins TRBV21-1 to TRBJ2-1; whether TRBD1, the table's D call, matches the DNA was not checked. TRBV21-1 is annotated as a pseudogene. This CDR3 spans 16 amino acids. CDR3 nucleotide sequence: TGTGCCAGCAGCCCCTCCCCGGGACAGGGGGCTAGTGAGCAGTTCTTC. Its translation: CASSPSPGQGASEQFF.

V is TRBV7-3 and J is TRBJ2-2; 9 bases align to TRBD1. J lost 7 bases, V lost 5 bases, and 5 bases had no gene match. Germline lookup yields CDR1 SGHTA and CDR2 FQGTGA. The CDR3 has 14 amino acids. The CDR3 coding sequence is TGTGCCAGCAGCCCACAGGGGGCCGGCGGGGAGCTGTTTTTT. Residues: CASSPQGAGGELFF.

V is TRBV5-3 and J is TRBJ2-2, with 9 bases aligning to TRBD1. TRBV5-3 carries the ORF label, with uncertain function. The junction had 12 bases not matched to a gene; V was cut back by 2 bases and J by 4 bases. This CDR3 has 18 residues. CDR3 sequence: CARSFRRDRVFSTGELFF. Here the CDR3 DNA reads TGTGCCAGAAGCTTTCGCCGGGACAGGGTTTTTAGCACCGGGGAGCTGTTTTTT.